The source of this T cell receptor beta chain is a study of blood T cell repertoires in COVID-19. Sequencing was performed with immunoSEQ multiplex PCR; in TCRdb, only in-frame clones are kept and a portion is missing. The sample consists of about 350,000 clones, roughly 90% of them appearing once. The V segment lost 3 bases and the J segment 8 bases; nucleotides outside the gene matches: 5. The CDR3 contains 14 residues. In germline, CDR1 is MNHEY, CDR2 SVGAGI. The rearrangement joins TRBV6-5 to TRBJ2-1; 9 nucleotides line up with TRBD1. Sequenced input: peripheral blood. The receptor comes from a man aged 25-45 years with COVID-19, enrolled during active disease. This CDR3 reads CASSYTGGLDEQFF. Here the CDR3 DNA reads TGTGCCAGCAGTTATACAGGGGGCCTGGATGAGCAGTTCTTC.